A few counts support the clone carrying this T cell receptor beta chain. What it binds is unknown. The data belong to a study of T cells in localized non-small cell lung cancer. Study conclusions and caveats: Owing to sequencing of a solitary tumor region, heterogeneity cannot be discounted. Uninvolved adjacent lung had higher T cell clonality than tumor and all other tissues. Out of the top 100 tumor clones, a median roughly 50 were seen in adjacent lung. Overall survival was longer when the density of T cells in the blood was higher.

Sequencing used immunoSEQ multiplex PCR; TCRdb keeps in-frame clones, though not all of them. Of 12,000 or so clones detected, over 70% appear once; the ten largest clones hold roughly 18%. Germline CDR1 and CDR2: LNHDA and SQIVND (reference sequence). V shed 1 base and J shed 5 bases, with 7 bases lying between them. CDR3 length: 13 residues. The rearrangement joins TRBV19 to TRBJ2-3; the D is unclear. The receptor's source is a male donor older than 55 with stage I lung adenocarcinoma. The sample consisted of peripheral blood, taken before any cancer treatment. Written as DNA, the CDR3 is TGTGCCAGTAGTATAGTGTGGGGAGATACGCAGTATTTT. The encoded protein is CASSIVWGDTQYF.